These 8 T cell receptor beta chains originate from one sample sequenced in a study of cytomegalovirus exposure and HLA in healthy donors (dated by TCRdb to about 2017). Libraries came from the immunoSEQ multiplex PCR assay. For the multiplex PCR, a mixture combining 60 forward primers for TCR Vbeta segments and 13 reverse primers for TCR Jbeta segments was used. TCRdb re-hosts the immuneACCESS table, in-frame sequences only. Its copies lack some clones; in the studies checked, an unresolved V gene accounts for under half of them, and the cause for the rest is not known. The sample contains around 95,000 clones, around 74% of them found a single time. The ten largest clones add up to approximately 1.8% of the sample. Sequencing was carried out using PBMCs. The source is a male donor in good health and CMV-seronegative.

This chain connects TRBV27 to TRBJ2-7; the match to TRBD1 covers 10 bases. The CDR3 runs to 15 residues. Trimming cost V 4 bases and J 2 bases; bases outside gene matches: 5. Germline-derived CDR1 and CDR2 are MNHEY and SMNVEV (reference sequence). CDR3 in amino acids: CASSSVGTGAYEQYF. CDR3 nucleotide sequence: TGTGCCAGCAGTTCGGTAGGGACAGGGGCCTACGAGCAGTACTTC.

The genes are TRBV10-3 and TRBJ2-7; 9 nucleotides match TRBD1. V shed 4 bases and J 2 bases; nucleotides not matched to a gene: 9. The germline gives CDR1 ENHRY, CDR2 SYGVKD. The CDR3 runs to 16 residues. The CDR3 nucleotides are TGTGCCATCAGTGGGGGCCCGGGACAGGGAACCTACGAGCAGTACTTC. Translated: CAISGGPGQGTYEQYF.

This rearrangement joins TRBV4-1 to TRBJ2-2; perhaps TRBD2 as D (7 bases). Germline V gene lookup returns CDR1 MGHRA and CDR2 YSYEKL. The length of the CDR3 is 19 residues. Trimming stripped 0 bases from V and 0 bases from J, with 17 bases between. This chain's CDR3 is CASSQDLGGGGTNTGELFF. The CDR3 bases are TGCGCCAGCAGCCAAGATTTGGGGGGGGGCGGAACGAACACCGGGGAGCTGTTTTTT.

CDR3 residues: CASSEGLAGRDTQYF. In nucleotides, the CDR3 is TGTGCCAGCAGCGAAGGACTAGCGGGGAGAGATACGCAGTATTTT. J is TRBJ2-3 and V is TRBV5-4; 12 nucleotides match TRBD2. Germline trimming cut 4 bases from V and 5 bases from J; bases unmatched to any gene: 5. The CDR3 totals 15 residues. Germline CDR1 and CDR2: SGHNT and YYREEE (reference sequence).

The chain has TRBV28 and TRBJ2-1, with TRBD1 as a possible D gene (6 bases). Germline CDR1 and CDR2: MDHEN and SYDVKM. The CDR3 is 15 amino acids. Trimming shortened V by 2 bases and J by 4 bases, and 12 bases separated the two germline ends. The CDR3 sequence is CASSLEGEPYNEQFF. The CDR3 DNA is TGTGCCAGCAGTTTAGAGGGGGAACCGTACAATGAGCAGTTCTTC. Complete variable domain (other parts from reference TRBV28 and TRBJ2-1): DVKVTQSSRYLVKRTGEKVFLECVQDMDHENMFWYRQDPGLGLRLIYFSYDVKMKEKGDIPEGYSVSREKKERFSLILESASTNQTSMYLCASSLEGEPYNEQFFGPGTRLTVL.

This clone was detected only a few times. This sequence joins TRBV5-1 and TRBJ2-1; TRBD1 matches 8 bases. Losses at the gene ends were 4 bases for V and 10 bases for J; bases not matched to a gene: 10. This CDR3 contains 14 residues. Looked up from germline, CDR1 is SGHRS and CDR2 is YFSETQ. As DNA, the CDR3 is TGCGCCAGCAGCGTTCAGACAGGGGTGGAAGAGCAGTTCTTC. It specifies CASSVQTGVEEQFF.

In nucleotides, the CDR3 is TGTGCCAGCTCACCGGACACTGCAACTAATGAAAAACTGTTTTTT. As protein: CASSPDTATNEKLFF. The rearrangement joins TRBV18 to TRBJ1-4; tentative D call: TRBD1 (5 bases). Trimming took off 3 bases at V and 0 bases at J, with 8 bases between the two ends. The CDR3 runs 15 residues. Per the germline V gene, CDR1 is KGHSH and CDR2 is LQKENI.

The chain recombines TRBV7-9 with TRBJ1-4; D is unresolved. CDR3 size: 15 residues. The V gene's germline CDR1 is SEHNR and CDR2 FQNEAQ (reference sequence). The V end was cut by 11 bases, the J end by 7 bases, with 23 bases between. The CDR3 protein is CAVADVGSGSEKLFF. Written as DNA, the CDR3 is TGTGCCGTGGCGGATGTAGGCAGCGGAAGTGAAAAACTGTTTTTT.